The 31 T cell receptor beta chains listed next were all sequenced from one sample in a study of shared clonotypes between healthy human individuals. Assay: immunoSEQ multiplex PCR; the TCRdb copy retains only in-frame clones and omits some. The sample has approximately 640,000 clones; less than 80% are singletons. The sample comprised memory CD4+ T cells sorted from blood. The subset: CD45RA-negative fraction. The source is a woman between 25 and 40 years old in good health.

The sample holds one count of this clone. V is TRBV28 and J is TRBJ2-5; D is ambiguous. V was trimmed by 11 bases and J by 5 bases, leaving 18 bases between them. CDR3 length: 13 amino acids. Germline CDR1 reads MDHEN; CDR2 reads SYDVKM. CDR3 nucleotides: TGTGCCTCCGTCTCCAGACTCGGGGAGACCCAGTACTTC. Amino acids: CASVSRLGETQYF. Supplemented by reference TRBV28 and TRBJ2-5, the full variable domain reads DVKVTQSSRYLVKRTGEKVFLECVQDMDHENMFWYRQDPGLGLRLIYFSYDVKMKEKGDIPEGYSVSREKKERFSLILESASTNQTSMYLCASVSRLGETQYFGPGTRLLVL.

The chain links TRBV27 to TRBJ1-5; D gene ambiguous. The V end was cut by 6 bases, the J end by 6 bases, with 9 bases between. The CDR3 sequence is 12 residues long. Germline V gene lookup returns CDR1 MNHEY and CDR2 SMNVEV (reference sequence). CDR3 DNA: TGTGCCAGCAGCAAGTTGGGTCAGCCCCAGCATTTT. Its translation: CASSKLGQPQHF.

The J gene is TRBJ1-5, the V gene TRBV4-1, with 9 positions matching TRBD1. The CDR3 runs to 16 residues. The germline V gene has CDR1 MGHRA and CDR2 YSYEKL. With 3 bases clipped from V and 7 bases from J, the junction kept 10 bases outside the gene matches. In DNA form, the CDR3 reads TGCGCCAGCAGCCAGCTACTACAGGGGGCGAAGCAGCCCCAGCATTTT. Its protein is CASSQLLQGAKQPQHF.

Worth noting for this clone: A much larger clone lies a single base off, so this may be a read error. The chain carries TRBV14 and TRBJ2-1; 12 bases fit TRBD2. This CDR3 contains 15 residues. The J segment lost 6 bases and the V segment lost 4 bases, leaving 4 bases of the junction unmatched. CDR1 SGHDN and CDR2 FVKESK come from the germline V gene. CDR3 amino acids: CASSPGLAGTNEQFF. CDR3 coding DNA: TGTGCCAGCAGCCCCGGACTAGCGGGAACCAATGAGCAGTTCTTC.

The rearrangement joins TRBV10-3 to TRBJ2-2; D not certain. The germline V gene encodes CDR1 ENHRY and CDR2 SYGVKD. The CDR3 length is 16 residues. Trimming took off 0 bases at V and 5 bases at J, with 13 bases between the two ends. The CDR3 DNA sequence: TGTGCCATCAGTGAGTCGAGTATGGGTCCTACCGGGGAGCTGTTTTTT. Its translation: CAISESSMGPTGELFF.

This chain uses TRBV4-1 with TRBJ2-2, with D perhaps TRBD2 (5 bases). The CDR3 runs to 16 residues. CDR1 is MGHRA and CDR2 is YSYEKL in the germline V gene. V was pared by 1 base and J by 3 bases, with 12 bases between. The CDR3 DNA reads as TGCGCCAGCAGCCAAGCCGAGCGGCGATACACCGGGGAGCTGTTTTTT. Translation: CASSQAERRYTGELFF.

As for this clone: The same CDR3 can be traced to other DNA sequences in this sample. The V gene is TRBV19, the J gene TRBJ1-1; perhaps TRBD1 as D (6 bases). CDR1 and CDR2 (germline): LNHDA, SQIVND (reference sequence). The length of the CDR3 is 15 residues. V was trimmed by 1 base and J by 1 base, leaving 10 bases between them. For the CDR3, the DNA is TGTGCCAGTAGTATAGCGGGGGGCCCGAACACTGAAGCTTTCTTT. Protein sequence: CASSIAGGPNTEAFF.

The table lists this clone with a count of one. The J gene is TRBJ1-1, the V gene TRBV30; maybe TRBD1 (6 bases). Trimming shortened V by 3 bases and J by 11 bases, and 16 bases separated the two germline ends. Per germline, CDR1 GTSNPN and CDR2 SVGIG (reference sequence). This CDR3 is 12 amino acids long. DNA for the CDR3: TGTGCCTGGAGACCACGGACAGCCTGGGCTTTCTTT. Translated, it gives CAWRPRTAWAFF. The complete variable domain, with remaining parts taken from reference TRBV30 and TRBJ1-1, reads SQTIHQWPATLVQPVGSPLSLECTVEGTSNPNLYWYRQAAGRGLQLLFYSVGIGQISSEVPQNLSASRPQDRQFILSSKKLLLSDSGFYLCAWRPRTAWAFFGQGTRLTVV.

The chain is built from TRBV28 and TRBJ1-5; D is ambiguous. Germline loops: CDR1 MDHEN, CDR2 SYDVKM. V gave up 6 bases and J gave up 6 bases, with 9 bases separating them. The CDR3 is 12 amino acids. This chain's CDR3 is CASRPFLQPQHF. CDR3 coding DNA: TGTGCCAGCAGGCCCTTCCTTCAGCCCCAGCATTTT.

The CDR3: CASSLKAGLANTGELFF. The CDR3 DNA follows: TGTGCCAGCAGTTTAAAGGCGGGACTCGCGAACACCGGGGAGCTGTTTTTT. J is TRBJ2-2 and V is TRBV27; D might be TRBD2 (6 bases). This CDR3 region has 17 residues. From germline, CDR1 is MNHEY and CDR2 SMNVEV (reference sequence). Trimming shortened V by 2 bases and J by 0 bases, and 13 bases separated the two germline ends.

V gene TRBV27 combines with J gene TRBJ1-2; 10 nucleotides align to TRBD1. This CDR3 comprises 13 residues. Losses at the gene ends were 3 bases for V and 7 bases for J; bases not matched to a gene: 2. The V gene's germline CDR1 is MNHEY and CDR2 SMNVEV (reference sequence). CDR3 DNA sequence: TGTGCCAGCAGTTTCTGGACAGGGGGTGGCTACACCTTC. It is translated as CASSFWTGGGYTF.

The rearrangement joins TRBV7-6 to TRBJ2-6; TRBD2 agrees at 9 bases. The junction had 18 bases not matched to a gene; V was cut back by 5 bases and J by 4 bases. Germline V lookup: CDR1 SGHVS, CDR2 FNYEAQ. The length of the CDR3 is 20 residues. Written as DNA, the CDR3 is TGTGCCAGCAGCCTGAGTCCTCGTATAGCGGGAGTGGTAGGGGCCAACGTCCTGACTTTC. It translates to CASSLSPRIAGVVGANVLTF.

The J gene is TRBJ1-1, the V gene TRBV29-1, with D tentatively TRBD1 (5 bases). The germline V and J ends were trimmed by 4 bases and 1 base, with 13 bases remaining between them. The CDR3 extends over 14 amino acids. Germline V gene data show CDR1 as SQVTM and CDR2 as ANQGSEA. The CDR3 spells CSVVGPQANTEAFF. CDR3 bases: TGCAGCGTTGTGGGACCGCAGGCGAACACTGAAGCTTTCTTT.

The chain uses TRBV5-1 and TRBJ2-3, with TRBD1 identical over 7 bases. The germline V gene encodes CDR1 SGHRS and CDR2 YFSETQ. The V and J ends lost 0 bases and 2 bases, in that order; junction bases with no gene match: 6. The CDR3 covers 16 residues. For the CDR3, the DNA is TGCGCCAGCAGCTTGGCTCAGGGACAGTCCACAGATACGCAGTATTTT. Protein product: CASSLAQGQSTDTQYF. Drawing the rest from reference TRBV5-1 and TRBJ2-3, the complete variable domain is KAGVTQTPRYLIKTRGQQVTLSCSPISGHRSVSWYQQTPGQGLQFLFEYFSETQRNKGNFPGRFSGRQFSNSRSEMNVSTLELGDSALYLCASSLAQGQSTDTQYFGPGTRLTVL.

In its sample, this clone was seen many times. The chain combines TRBV27 with TRBJ2-2, with a tentative D call TRBD2 (6 bases). The germline V and J ends were trimmed by 1 base and 4 bases, with 19 bases remaining between them. CDR1 MNHEY and CDR2 SMNVEV come from the germline V gene (reference sequence). This CDR3 has 18 amino acids. The CDR3 sequence: CASSLLPLGRLSTGELFF. In DNA, the CDR3 is TGTGCCAGCAGTTTATTGCCCCTAGGGAGGCTTAGCACCGGGGAGCTGTTTTTT.

The chain recombines TRBV5-1 with TRBJ2-6; 9 bases are shared with TRBD1. Germline values: CDR1 SGHRS, CDR2 YFSETQ. With 3 bases clipped from V and 1 base from J, the junction kept 5 bases outside the gene matches. CDR3 length: 17 amino acids. The CDR3 DNA sequence: TGCGCCAGCAGCTGGGGACAGGGATATTCTGGGGCCAACGTCCTGACTTTC. Protein sequence: CASSWGQGYSGANVLTF.

The chain links TRBV10-2 to TRBJ2-3; tentative D call: TRBD2 (6 bases). Trimming took 4 bases from V and 0 from J, leaving 8 bases between them. The CDR3 has 14 amino acids. Germline V gene sequence: CDR1 WSHSY, CDR2 SAAADI. CDR3 sequence reads: CASSAGGSTDTQYF. The CDR3 coding sequence is TGCGCCAGCAGTGCTGGGGGGAGCACAGATACGCAGTATTTT.

This chain links TRBV5-6 with TRBJ2-3, with no clear D. This CDR3 is built from 16 residues. In germline, CDR1 is SGHDT, CDR2 YYEEEE. V shed 4 bases and J shed 3 bases, with 18 bases lying between them. The DNA for the CDR3 is TGTGCCAGCAGCAGCCGCTCCAGCCGTGGGACAGATACGCAGTATTTT. The encoded protein is CASSSRSSRGTDTQYF.

The chain links TRBV27 to TRBJ1-4, with 7 bases fitting TRBD1. In germline, CDR1 is MNHEY, CDR2 SMNVEV (reference sequence). The CDR3 runs 16 residues. Germline trimming cut 6 bases from V and 5 bases from J; bases unmatched to any gene: 12. The CDR3 bases are TGTGCCAGCAGCATACTCCGGGACAGACGGAATGAAAAACTGTTTTTT. Protein: CASSILRDRRNEKLFF.

The V call is TRBV7-6, the J call TRBJ1-1; TRBD1 might be the D (5 bases). From germline, CDR1 is SGHVS and CDR2 FNYEAQ. This CDR3 has 17 residues. The V end lost 3 bases, the J end lost 5 bases, and 22 bases lay between the germline ends. CDR3 DNA: TGTGCCAGCAGCTTCGAGTCTACCCGGACACACGCAACTGAAGCTTTCTTT. This translates into CASSFESTRTHATEAFF.

The chain uses TRBV29-1 and TRBJ1-5; the D is unclear. CDR3 size: 14 residues. Trimming pared 5 bases from V and 4 bases from J, leaving 15 bases between. The germline V gene encodes CDR1 SQVTM and CDR2 ANQGSEA. The CDR3 DNA reads as TGCAGCGTTAAGGATTCCGGGGAAAATCAGCCCCAGCATTTT. Protein: CSVKDSGENQPQHF.

J is TRBJ2-5 and V is TRBV27, with TRBD1 as a possible D gene (6 bases). This CDR3 spans 15 amino acids. Deletions cut 6 bases from V and 1 base from J, with 15 bases between. Germline V lookup: CDR1 MNHEY, CDR2 SMNVEV (reference sequence). The CDR3 here is CASSRDRHLQETQYF. The CDR3 coding sequence is TGTGCCAGCAGCCGTGACAGGCACCTCCAAGAGACCCAGTACTTC.

This clone showed up just a few times. V gene TRBV6-6 combines with J gene TRBJ2-3, with D possibly being TRBD1 or TRBD2 (6 bases each). CDR3 size: 14 residues. Looked up from germline, CDR1 is MNHNY and CDR2 is SVGAGI (reference sequence). With 2 bases removed from V and 8 bases from J, the gap between germline ends came to 14 bases. CDR3 DNA: TGTGCCAGCAGTTACGAGGGGGGACCTAGTACGCAGTATTTT. It codes for CASSYEGGPSTQYF.

Here the CDR3 reads CASSPGGHGNTIYF. As DNA, the CDR3 is TGTGCCAGCTCCCCGGGAGGGCATGGAAACACCATATATTTT. This chain uses TRBV18 with TRBJ1-3, with D hard to call. Germline V lookup: CDR1 KGHSH, CDR2 LQKENI. This CDR3 comprises 14 residues. The V gene lost 6 bases and the J gene lost 3 bases, with 12 bases spanning the gap.

A note on this clone: Other DNA variants within this sample encode the same CDR3. The chain employs TRBV9 and TRBJ1-1; D not resolved. This CDR3 is built from 13 residues. Trimming cost V 0 bases and J 3 bases, with 6 bases left between them. CDR1 and CDR2 (germline): SGDLS, YYNGEE. CDR3 sequence (DNA): TGTGCCAGCAGCGTAGTATCAGACACTGAAGCTTTCTTT. Its translation is CASSVVSDTEAFF.

The chain is built from TRBV2 and TRBJ1-2; D is unresolved. Germline loops: CDR1 SNHLY, CDR2 FYNNEI. V lost 0 bases and J lost 8, with 16 bases in between. The CDR3 has 15 residues. CDR3 sequence reads: CASSEASRAGGGYTF. CDR3 nucleotides: TGTGCCAGCAGTGAAGCGTCGAGGGCAGGAGGGGGCTACACCTTC.

For this clone: A single base is all that separates this from a far larger clone, so a read error is likely. Different DNA sequences within this sample yield the same CDR3. V and J are TRBV9 and TRBJ2-5, with D possibly called TRBD1 or TRBD2 (6 bases each). V was cut by 4 bases and J by 4 bases, with 11 bases left in between. The CDR3 is made up of 13 amino acids. Germline V gives CDR1 SGDLS, CDR2 YYNGEE. CDR3 in DNA: TGTGCCAGCAGCCCACAGGGAGGAGAGACCCAGTACTTC. This codes for CASSPQGGETQYF. The entire variable domain, with the rest obtained from reference TRBV9 and TRBJ2-5, is as follows: DSGVTQTPKHLITATGQRVTLRCSPRSGDLSVYWYQQSLDQGLQFLIQYYNGEERAKGNILERFSAQQFPDLHSELNLSSLELGDSALYFCASSPQGGETQYFGPGTRLLVL.

The chain is built from TRBV10-3 and TRBJ2-7; D may be TRBD1 or TRBD2 (5 bases each). The V gene's germline CDR1 is ENHRY and CDR2 SYGVKD. Trimming shortened V by 4 bases and J by 3 bases, and 10 bases separated the two germline ends. This CDR3 region has 13 residues. CDR3 DNA: TGTGCCATCAGTGGTGTGGGGGACTACGAGCAGTACTTC. It is translated as CAISGVGDYEQYF.

The chain has TRBV28 and TRBJ2-6, with D hard to call. CDR1 MDHEN and CDR2 SYDVKM come from the germline V gene. Trimming took off 5 bases at V and 1 base at J, with 12 bases between the two ends. The CDR3 contains 16 residues. The chain's CDR3 is CASSETTSSGANVLTF. CDR3 coding DNA: TGTGCCAGCAGTGAAACAACAAGTTCTGGGGCCAACGTCCTGACTTTC.

V usage is TRBV27 and J usage is TRBJ1-1; D perhaps matches TRBD1 (6 bases). Trimming removed 6 bases from V and 6 bases from J, with 26 bases in between. This CDR3 contains 17 residues. CDR1 and CDR2 (germline): MNHEY, SMNVEV (reference sequence). The DNA for the CDR3 is TGTGCCAGCAGCCCGGACAGATCAAGATGGAGGCGCGCTGAAGCTTTCTTT. Translated: CASSPDRSRWRRAEAFF.

This clone has a handful of counts. The rearrangement uses TRBV7-2 and TRBJ2-1; 7 nucleotides match TRBD2. Trimming at V came to 2 bases and at J to 3 bases, leaving 4 bases not matched to a gene. CDR3 length equals 15 residues. CDR1 and CDR2 (germline): SGHTA, FQGNSA. CDR3 bases: TGTGCCAGCAGCTTACTGACTAGCCGCTACAATGAGCAGTTCTTC. Protein: CASSLLTSRYNEQFF.